These 5 T cell receptor beta chains were sequenced from one sample in a study of blood T cell repertoires in COVID-19. Using immunoSEQ multiplex PCR, the repertoire was profiled, and TCRdb retains in-frame clones only, with some absent. The data show roughly 410,000 clones, 70% to 90% seen once. The source material was peripheral blood. These TCRs come from a woman between 55 and 75 years old with COVID-19, enrolled during active disease.

Note on this clone: At one end the junction does not follow the germline gene, possibly because of a read error. V usage is TRBV12-3 or TRBV12-4 and J usage is TRBJ1-4; D is unresolved. The CDR3 is 10 amino acids. CDR3 nucleotide sequence: TGTGCCAGCAGTTTAGTACAGCTCTCTTTT. This gives the protein CASSLVQLSF.

The rearrangement uses TRBV7-2 and TRBJ2-5; 14 bases align to TRBD2. Trimming took 5 bases from V and 5 from J; bases not matched to a gene: 7. Germline V gives CDR1 SGHTA, CDR2 FQGNSA. This CDR3 spans 16 amino acids. The CDR3 coding sequence is TGTGCCAGCAGCCCAGCCGGACTAGCGGGGGGTGAGACCCAGTACTTC. Its translation: CASSPAGLAGGETQYF.

This clone was observed a handful of times. The chain joins TRBV4-1 to TRBJ1-2; D is possibly TRBD1 (6 bases). The CDR3 has 16 amino acids. Trimming cost V 0 bases and J 5 bases, with 16 bases left between them. Germline V CDR1 and CDR2: MGHRA, YSYEKL. The CDR3 is CASSQDPGARWYGYTF. The CDR3 coding sequence is TGCGCCAGCAGCCAAGATCCAGGGGCCCGGTGGTATGGCTACACCTTC.

J is TRBJ1-5 and V is TRBV5-1; D remains unclear. Trimming pared 0 bases from V and 1 base from J, leaving 8 bases between. The germline V gene encodes CDR1 SGHRS and CDR2 YFSETQ. The CDR3 totals 15 residues. This CDR3 is CASSLGVQSNQPQHF. The CDR3 coding sequence is TGCGCCAGCAGCTTGGGTGTCCAAAGCAATCAGCCCCAGCATTTT.

This sequence joins TRBV11-3 and TRBJ2-2, with a tentative D call TRBD2 (5 bases). The CDR3 contains 14 residues. V lost 7 bases and J lost 6, with 15 bases in between. Germline V gene data show CDR1 as SGHNT and CDR2 as YENEEA. This CDR3 is CASTGNLDSGELFF. As DNA, the CDR3 is TGTGCCAGCACCGGGAACCTAGACTCCGGGGAGCTGTTTTTT.